This is a list of T cell receptor beta chains from one sample in a study of T cell repertoires in cytomegalovirus infection. One entry per CDR3 protein, called by TCRdb with MiXCR from the reads. The sample lists some 300,000 distinct CDR3 sequences, around 9.6% occurring once. Sequenced sample: PBMCs. All receptors come from a human donor in good health (CMV status not recorded). Some clones in this sample may be carry-over from other donors' samples. The CDR3 runs from the conserved cysteine through the conserved F or W. A D gene is named only where the DNA matches it firmly. Size is omitted from some rows. Given values are once, few, many or a class for expanded clones.

clone size: many
J gene: TRBJ1-4
D gene: NA
V gene: TRBV5-8
CDR3 DNA: TGTGCCAGCAGTAGATCGGGACAATCAACTAATGAAAAACTGTTTTTT
CDR3 protein: CASSRSGQSTNEKLFF

clone size: many
J gene: TRBJ1-1
D gene: NA
V gene: TRBV12-3/TRBV12-4
CDR3 DNA: TGTGCCAGCAGTTACACGGAGTACACTGAAGCTTTCTTT
CDR3 protein: CASSYTEYTEAFF

clone size: NA
J gene: TRBJ2-3
D gene: TRBD1
V gene: TRBV14
CDR3 DNA: TGTGCCAGCAGCCAAGATTACAGGGGGCTAACAGATACGCAGTATTTT
CDR3 protein: CASSQDYRGLTDTQYF

clone size: many
J gene: TRBJ1-2
D gene: NA
V gene: TRBV12-3/TRBV12-4
CDR3 DNA: TGTGCCAGCAGTTTATTGGAGCAGGCCCTGGGCTACACCTTC
CDR3 protein: CASSLLEQALGYTF

clone size: many
J gene: TRBJ1-2
D gene: TRBD1
V gene: TRBV7-9
CDR3 DNA: TGTGCCAGCAGCTTACAGACAGGGGGCGGCTATGGCTACACCTTC
CDR3 protein: CASSLQTGGGYGYTF

clone size: many
J gene: TRBJ2-1
D gene: NA
V gene: TRBV2
CDR3 DNA: TGTGCCAGCAGTGAGGACAGACTTTCCTACAATGAGCAGTTCTTC
CDR3 protein: CASSEDRLSYNEQFF

clone size: few
J gene: TRBJ2-2
D gene: TRBD2
V gene: TRBV28
CDR3 DNA: TGTGCCAGCGCTGCCGGGGGAGGGACCGGGGAGCTGTTTTTT
CDR3 protein: CASAAGGGTGELFF

clone size: few
J gene: TRBJ2-2
D gene: NA
V gene: TRBV6-4
CDR3 DNA: TGTGCCAGCAGGGGGGGCTCCACCGGGGAGCTGTTTTTT
CDR3 protein: CASRGGSTGELFF

clone size: NA
J gene: TRBJ2-5
D gene: TRBD2
V gene: TRBV7-2
CDR3 DNA: TGTGCCAGCAGCTTGGTAGCGGGAGAGGGGACCCAGTACTTC
CDR3 protein: CASSLVAGEGTQYF

clone size: many
J gene: TRBJ2-3
D gene: TRBD2
V gene: TRBV4-2
CDR3 DNA: TGTGCCAGCAGCGCCATAGCGGGGGGGCCGTCGGGAGATACGCAGTATTTT
CDR3 protein: CASSAIAGGPSGDTQYF

clone size: many
J gene: TRBJ1-1
D gene: NA
V gene: TRBV28
CDR3 DNA: TGTGCCAGCAGTTTGGCAGGGAGATTGGGGGAAGCTTTCTTT
CDR3 protein: CASSLAGRLGEAFF

clone size: many
J gene: TRBJ2-5
D gene: TRBD1
V gene: TRBV28
CDR3 DNA: TGTGCCACCAGCCGCAGGGGGCTAGGTGAGACCCAGTACTTC
CDR3 protein: CATSRRGLGETQYF

clone size: many
J gene: TRBJ2-2
D gene: TRBD2
V gene: TRBV20-1
CDR3 DNA: TGCAGTGCTAGACTAGCGGGGGGGCCGCCAACCGGGGAGCTGTTTTTT
CDR3 protein: CSARLAGGPPTGELFF

clone size: NA
J gene: TRBJ1-1
D gene: NA
V gene: TRBV2
CDR3 DNA: TGTGCCAGCACTTTGGACAGTGAAGCTTTCTTT
CDR3 protein: CASTLDSEAFF

clone size: NA
J gene: TRBJ2-1
D gene: TRBD2
V gene: TRBV5-1
CDR3 DNA: TGCGCCAGCAGCCCAGCAGCGGGGGGGCACAATGAGCAGTTCTTC
CDR3 protein: CASSPAAGGHNEQFF

clone size: many
J gene: TRBJ1-6
D gene: NA
V gene: TRBV2
CDR3 DNA: TGTGCCAGCAGACCGGGACCGAATTCACCCCTCCACTTT
CDR3 protein: CASRPGPNSPLHF

clone size: many
J gene: TRBJ1-3
D gene: NA
V gene: TRBV12-3/TRBV12-4
CDR3 DNA: TGTGCCAGCGGCATTGAGGGCTCTGGAAACACCATATATTTT
CDR3 protein: CASGIEGSGNTIYF

clone size: many
J gene: TRBJ1-1
D gene: TRBD1
V gene: TRBV29-1
CDR3 DNA: TGCAGCGCTACACAGGGGACAGGCACTGAAGCTTTCTTT
CDR3 protein: CSATQGTGTEAFF

clone size: NA
J gene: TRBJ2-2
D gene: NA
V gene: TRBV10-3
CDR3 DNA: TGTGCCATCAGTGAGTCGATAGCGGCCGGGGAGCTGTTTTTT
CDR3 protein: CAISESIAAGELFF

clone size: NA
J gene: TRBJ2-1
D gene: TRBD2
V gene: TRBV5-1
CDR3 DNA: TGCGCCAGCAGCCGGACTAGCGGGGGGGCAGGAGGTGAGCAGTTCTTC
CDR3 protein: CASSRTSGGAGGEQFF

clone size: many
J gene: TRBJ2-6
D gene: TRBD1
V gene: TRBV20-1
CDR3 DNA: TGCAGTGCTAGAGTGGGGGACAGGGGAGCTTCTGGGGCCAACGTCCTGACTTTC
CDR3 protein: CSARVGDRGASGANVLTF

clone size: many
J gene: TRBJ1-1
D gene: NA
V gene: TRBV28
CDR3 DNA: TGTGCCAGCAGTTTAGGAAGTCAGGGGAACACTGAAGCTTTCTTT
CDR3 protein: CASSLGSQGNTEAFF